This T cell receptor (beta chain) was profiled in a study of patients and donors after allogeneic stem cell transplantation. In TCRdb, the RT-PCR reads were re-called with MiXCR into one record per CDR3 protein. The table has over 350,000 distinct CDR3 sequences, 15% to 20% seen once. The specimen sequenced was blood, either unsorted or a sorted T cell fraction (not recorded which). This TCR was sampled from a human donor who was either an allogeneic HSCT recipient or a stem cell or donor lymphocyte infusion donor (not recorded which). It is not recorded whose cells these are; they may come from a transplant donor.

In DNA, the CDR3 is TGTGCCAGCAGTTTACAAAACAGGGTACACACTGAAGCTTTCTTT. Its translation: CASSLQNRVHTEAFF. The V and J genes are TRBV27 and TRBJ1-1; D is possibly TRBD1 (6 bases). The CDR3 sequence is 15 residues long. Per germline, CDR1 MNHEY and CDR2 SMNVEV (reference sequence). Trimming took off 2 bases at V and 3 bases at J, with 13 bases between the two ends.